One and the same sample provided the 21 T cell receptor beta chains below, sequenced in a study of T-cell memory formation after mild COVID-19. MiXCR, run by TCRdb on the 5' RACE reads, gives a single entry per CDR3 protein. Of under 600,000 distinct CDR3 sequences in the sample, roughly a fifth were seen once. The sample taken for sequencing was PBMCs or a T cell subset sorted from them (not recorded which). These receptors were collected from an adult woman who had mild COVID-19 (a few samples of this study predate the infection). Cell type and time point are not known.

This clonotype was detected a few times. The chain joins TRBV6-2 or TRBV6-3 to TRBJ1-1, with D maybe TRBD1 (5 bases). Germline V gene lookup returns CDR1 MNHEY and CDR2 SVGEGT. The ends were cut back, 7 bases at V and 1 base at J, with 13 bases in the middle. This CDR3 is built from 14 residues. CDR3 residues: CASTDGTANTEAFF. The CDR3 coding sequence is TGTGCCAGCACCGATGGGACTGCGAACACTGAAGCTTTCTTT.

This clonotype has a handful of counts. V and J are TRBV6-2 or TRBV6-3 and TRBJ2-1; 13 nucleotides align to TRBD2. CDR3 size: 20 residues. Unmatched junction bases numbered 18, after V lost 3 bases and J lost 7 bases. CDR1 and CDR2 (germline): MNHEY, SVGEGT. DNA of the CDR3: TGTGCCAGCAGTTATGGGGGACTAGCGGGGATGATCTACACGTGGAATGAGCAGTTCTTC. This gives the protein CASSYGGLAGMIYTWNEQFF.

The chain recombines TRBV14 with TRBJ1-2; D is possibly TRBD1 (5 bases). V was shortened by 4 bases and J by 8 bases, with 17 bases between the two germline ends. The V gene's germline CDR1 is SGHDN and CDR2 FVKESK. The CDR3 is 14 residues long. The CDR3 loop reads CASSRRDFLGGYTF. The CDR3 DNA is TGTGCCAGCAGCCGGAGGGACTTCTTGGGAGGCTACACCTTC.

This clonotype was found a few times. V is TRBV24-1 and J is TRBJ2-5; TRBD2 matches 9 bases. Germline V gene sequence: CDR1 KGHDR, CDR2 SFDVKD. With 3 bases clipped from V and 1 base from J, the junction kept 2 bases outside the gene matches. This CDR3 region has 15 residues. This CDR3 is CATSDPTSGQETQYF. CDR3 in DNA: TGTGCCACCAGTGATCCGACTAGCGGCCAAGAGACCCAGTACTTC.

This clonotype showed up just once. This CDR3 reads CASSWINTDTQYF. For the CDR3, the DNA is TGTGCCAGCAGTTGGATTAACACAGATACGCAGTATTTT. The chain links TRBV25-1 to TRBJ2-3; D unclear. V lost 5 bases and J lost 2, with 8 bases in between. The CDR3 runs to 13 residues. The germline gives CDR1 MGHDK, CDR2 SYGVNS.

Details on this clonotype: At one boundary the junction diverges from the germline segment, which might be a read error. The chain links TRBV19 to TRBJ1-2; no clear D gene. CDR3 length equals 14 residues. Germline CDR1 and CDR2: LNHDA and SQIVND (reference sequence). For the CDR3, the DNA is TGTGCCAGTAGTATTGCCACAGCCACCTATGTCTACACCTTC. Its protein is CASSIATATYVYTF.

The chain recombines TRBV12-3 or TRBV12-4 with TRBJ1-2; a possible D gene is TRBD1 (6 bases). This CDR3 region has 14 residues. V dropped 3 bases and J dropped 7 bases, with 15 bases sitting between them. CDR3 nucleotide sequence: TGTGCCAGCAGTTTTAGCGATATAGGGGGTGGCTACACCTTC. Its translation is CASSFSDIGGGYTF.

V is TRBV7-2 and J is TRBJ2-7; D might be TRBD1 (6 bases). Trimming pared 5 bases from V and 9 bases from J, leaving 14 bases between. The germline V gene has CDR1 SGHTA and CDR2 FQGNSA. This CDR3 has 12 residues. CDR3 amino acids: CASSRDISVQYF. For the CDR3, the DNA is TGTGCCAGCAGCCGGGACATATCGGTGCAGTACTTC.

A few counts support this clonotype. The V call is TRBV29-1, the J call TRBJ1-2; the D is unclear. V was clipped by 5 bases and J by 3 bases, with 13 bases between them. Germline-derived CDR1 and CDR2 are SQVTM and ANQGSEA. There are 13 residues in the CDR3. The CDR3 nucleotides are TGCAGCGTTCTGAACGACATCCACTATGGCTACACCTTC. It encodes CSVLNDIHYGYTF.

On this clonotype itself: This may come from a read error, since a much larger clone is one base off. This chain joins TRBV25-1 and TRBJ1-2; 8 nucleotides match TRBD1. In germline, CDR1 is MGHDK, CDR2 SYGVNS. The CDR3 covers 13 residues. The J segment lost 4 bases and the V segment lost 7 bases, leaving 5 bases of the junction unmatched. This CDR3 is CASNPGQGYGYTF. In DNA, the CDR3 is TGTGCCAGCAATCCCGGACAGGGCTATGGCTACACCTTC.

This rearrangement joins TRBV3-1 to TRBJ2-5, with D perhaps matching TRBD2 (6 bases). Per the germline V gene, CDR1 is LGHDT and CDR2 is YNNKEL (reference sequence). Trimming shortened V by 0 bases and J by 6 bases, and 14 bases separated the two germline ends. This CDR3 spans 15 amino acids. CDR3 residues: CASSQETRSRKTQYF. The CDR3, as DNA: TGTGCCAGCAGCCAAGAGACTAGGTCGAGAAAGACCCAGTACTTC.

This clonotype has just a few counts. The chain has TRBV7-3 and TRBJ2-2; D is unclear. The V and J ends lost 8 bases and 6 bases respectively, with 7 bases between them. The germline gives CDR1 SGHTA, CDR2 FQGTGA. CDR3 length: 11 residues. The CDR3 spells CASGIAGELFF. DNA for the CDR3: TGTGCCAGCGGGATAGCCGGGGAGCTGTTTTTT. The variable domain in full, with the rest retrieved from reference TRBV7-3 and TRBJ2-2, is GAGVSQTPSNKVTEKGKYVELRCDPISGHTALYWYRQSLGQGPEFLIYFQGTGAADDSGLPNDRFFAVRPEGSVSTLKIQRTERGDSAVYLCASGIAGELFFGEGSRLTVL.

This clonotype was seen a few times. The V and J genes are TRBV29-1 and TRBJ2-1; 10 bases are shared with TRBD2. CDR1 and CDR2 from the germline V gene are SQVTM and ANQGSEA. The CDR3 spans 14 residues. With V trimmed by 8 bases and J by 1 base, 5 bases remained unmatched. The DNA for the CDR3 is TGCAGCTCGGCAGCGGGAGGGTCCTACAATGAGCAGTTCTTC. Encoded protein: CSSAAGGSYNEQFF.

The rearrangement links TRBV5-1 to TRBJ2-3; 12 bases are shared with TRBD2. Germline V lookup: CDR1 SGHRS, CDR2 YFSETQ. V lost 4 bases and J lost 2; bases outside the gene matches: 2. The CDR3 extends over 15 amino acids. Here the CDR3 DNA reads TGCGCCAGCAGCCCTAGCGGGAGGGACACAGATACGCAGTATTTT. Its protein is CASSPSGRDTDTQYF.

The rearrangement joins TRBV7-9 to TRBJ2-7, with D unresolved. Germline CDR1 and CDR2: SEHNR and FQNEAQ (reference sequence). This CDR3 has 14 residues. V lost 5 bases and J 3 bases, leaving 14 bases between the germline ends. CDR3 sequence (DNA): TGTGCCAGCAGCCCTACCCGGAGCCGCTACGAGCAGTACTTC. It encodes CASSPTRSRYEQYF.

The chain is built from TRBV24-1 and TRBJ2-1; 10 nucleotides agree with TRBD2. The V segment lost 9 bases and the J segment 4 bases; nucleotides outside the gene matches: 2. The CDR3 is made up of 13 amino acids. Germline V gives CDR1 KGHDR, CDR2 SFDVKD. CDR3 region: CATGTSVYNEQFF. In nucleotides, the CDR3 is TGTGCCACCGGGACTAGCGTGTACAATGAGCAGTTCTTC.

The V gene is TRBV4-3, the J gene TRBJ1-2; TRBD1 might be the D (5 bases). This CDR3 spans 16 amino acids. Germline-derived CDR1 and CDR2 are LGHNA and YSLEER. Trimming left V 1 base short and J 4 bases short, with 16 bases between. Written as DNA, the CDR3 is TGCGCCAGCAGCCAAGTGGGGGGAAATCTGGTCTATGGCTACACCTTC. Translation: CASSQVGGNLVYGYTF.

The DNA for the CDR3 is TGTGCCAGCTCACCACTTCCCTTAGCGGGAGGGCCAACCGAGCAGTACTTC. Protein: CASSPLPLAGGPTEQYF. V gene TRBV18 combines with J gene TRBJ2-7; 11 bases align to TRBD2. CDR3 size: 17 residues. Germline CDR1 reads KGHSH; CDR2 reads LQKENI. J was trimmed by 6 bases and V by 1 base; bases with no gene match: 11.

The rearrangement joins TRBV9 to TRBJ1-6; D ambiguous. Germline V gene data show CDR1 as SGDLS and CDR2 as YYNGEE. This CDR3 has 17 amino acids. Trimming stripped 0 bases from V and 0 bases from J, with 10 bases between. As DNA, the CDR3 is TGTGCCAGCAGCGTAGCGTCAGCTCCCTCCTATAATTCACCCCTCCACTTT. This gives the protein CASSVASAPSYNSPLHF.

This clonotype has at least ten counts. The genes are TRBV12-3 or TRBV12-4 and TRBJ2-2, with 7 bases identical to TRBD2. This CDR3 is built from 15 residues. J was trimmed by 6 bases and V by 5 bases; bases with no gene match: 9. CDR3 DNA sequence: TGTGCCAGCAGTCCATGGGGGGGGGGTGCCGGGGAGCTGTTTTTT. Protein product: CASSPWGGGAGELFF.

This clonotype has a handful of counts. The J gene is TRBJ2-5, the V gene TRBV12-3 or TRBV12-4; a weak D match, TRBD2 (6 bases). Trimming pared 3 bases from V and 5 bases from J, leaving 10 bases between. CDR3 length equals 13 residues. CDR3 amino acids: CASSLGEAETQYF. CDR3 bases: TGTGCCAGCAGTTTGGGGGAGGCGGAGACCCAGTACTTC.